This T cell receptor (beta chain) emerged from a study of T cell responses to AZD1222 COVID-19 vaccine. About the study: Pooled samples include second doses given at about 4 or 12 weeks. Broader study findings: Clonal diversity was possibly underestimated; the donors were predominantly white British and more often female. The study sampled repertoires only after the peak T cell response. Among spike-specific TCRs, nearly half reportedly target unmutated variant regions.

To note about this clone: Its antigen is undetermined.

This CDR3 has 14 amino acids. V was shortened by 5 bases and J by 0 bases, with 11 bases between the two germline ends. CDR1 is SGHAT and CDR2 is FQNNGV in the germline V gene. The table came from immunoSEQ multiplex PCR; TCRdb's copy has only in-frame clones and leaves some out. The sample has under 150,000 clones; 85% to 95% are singletons. This clonotype was obtained from an adult in good health. The starting material was peripheral blood, obtained on day 0 of AZD1222 vaccination. J is TRBJ2-7 and V is TRBV11-2; D may be TRBD1 (6 bases). Written as DNA, the CDR3 is TGTGCCAGCAGCAGGGGGACGTCCTCCTACGAGCAGTACTTC. This translates into CASSRGTSSYEQYF.